One sample yielded the 29 T cell receptor beta chains listed below, sequenced in a study of blood T cell repertoires in COVID-19 (TCRdb year 2020). The library was produced with the immunoSEQ multiplex PCR assay. Imported from immuneACCESS, the table was reduced by TCRdb to in-frame sequences with V and J called. These copies leave out some clones; in studies compared against another copy, an unresolved V gene accounts for under half, and the cause of the remainder is not known. Here the sample has 290,000 or so clones; approximately 82% occur a single time. About 5% of the sample is held by the ten biggest clonotypes. The sequencing input was PBMCs or T cells enriched from blood (not recorded which). The receptor source for this set is a man aged 35-49 years who had been exposed to COVID-19.

This chain connects TRBV2 to TRBJ2-7; TRBD2 matches 8 bases. Per germline, CDR1 SNHLY and CDR2 FYNNEI. Trimming took 7 bases from V and 5 from J; bases not matched to a gene: 13. The CDR3 sequence is 15 residues long. The CDR3 loop is CASIARSGSPHEQYF. CDR3 nucleotides: TGTGCCAGCATAGCTCGGAGCGGGAGTCCCCACGAGCAGTACTTC. The full variable domain, its missing parts supplied by reference TRBV2 and TRBJ2-7, is EPEVTQTPSHQVTQMGQEVILRCVPISNHLYFYWYRQILGQKVEFLVSFYNNEISEKSEIFDDQFSVERPDGSNFTLKIRSTKLEDSAMYFCASIARSGSPHEQYFGPGTRLTVT.

The chain couples TRBV11-2 to TRBJ2-1, with D tentatively TRBD2 (5 bases). V was pared by 6 bases and J by 3 bases, with 18 bases between. CDR3 length equals 16 residues. Germline assignment: CDR1 SGHAT and CDR2 FQNNGV. The CDR3 protein is CASRKLGRVGYNEQFF. DNA for the CDR3: TGTGCCAGCAGGAAACTAGGGCGAGTCGGCTACAATGAGCAGTTCTTC.

The chain recombines TRBV7-9 with TRBJ2-7; D is unclear. The CDR3 is made up of 13 amino acids. Germline V gene lookup returns CDR1 SEHNR and CDR2 FQNEAQ (reference sequence). Trimming cost V 1 base and J 4 bases, with 8 bases left between them. CDR3 nucleotides: TGTGCCAGCAGCTTAGGGCCTCCTTACGAGCAGTACTTC. Protein: CASSLGPPYEQYF. Variable domain in full (rest from reference TRBV7-9 and TRBJ2-7): DTGVSQNPRHKITKRGQNVTFRCDPISEHNRLYWYRQTLGQGPEFLTYFQNEAQLEKSRLLSDRFSAERPKGSFSTLEIQRTEQGDSAMYLCASSLGPPYEQYFGPGTRLTVT.

This sequence joins TRBV6-5 and TRBJ2-1; possible D gene TRBD1, 5 bases. This CDR3 region has 13 residues. Trimming left V 7 bases short and J 9 bases short, with 16 bases between. The germline gives CDR1 MNHEY, CDR2 SVGAGI. The CDR3 coding sequence is TGTGCCAGCACTAAGGGTTTAAGGGGTGAGCAGTTCTTC. Translated, it gives CASTKGLRGEQFF.

This clone was detected only a few times. The chain is built from TRBV10-2 and TRBJ1-2; 7 bases match TRBD1. After removal of 6 bases from V and 8 bases from J, the junction contained 18 bases not matched to a gene. Germline V gene sequence: CDR1 WSHSY, CDR2 SAAADI. The CDR3 runs 16 residues. CDR3 nucleotide sequence: TGCGCCAGCAGCGCCGTGTCACCCTTAGGAGGGGGCGGCTACACCTTC. Its translation is CASSAVSPLGGGGYTF.

This clone was detected only once. V gene TRBV5-8 combines with J gene TRBJ2-7; D is unclear. Trimming took off 5 bases at V and 6 bases at J, with 9 bases between the two ends. Per germline, CDR1 SGHTS and CDR2 YDEGEE. The CDR3 extends over 11 amino acids. CDR3 protein: CASSRSVEQYF. The CDR3, as DNA: TGTGCCAGCAGTCGGTCCGTCGAGCAGTACTTC.

The genes are TRBV18 and TRBJ1-1; 8 bases align to TRBD1. This CDR3 has 14 residues. Per germline, CDR1 KGHSH and CDR2 LQKENI. V lost 3 bases to trimming and J lost 3 bases; unmatched junction nucleotides: 3. In DNA form, the CDR3 reads TGTGCCAGCTCACCGCAGGGGGCGGACACTGAAGCTTTCTTT. Protein sequence: CASSPQGADTEAFF.

This clone occurred a few times. This chain uses TRBV5-1 with TRBJ1-2; possibly TRBD1 for D (5 bases). This CDR3 spans 14 amino acids. The V gene's germline CDR1 is SGHRS and CDR2 YFSETQ. The ends were cut back, 0 bases at V and 7 bases at J, with 13 bases in the middle. CDR3 in DNA: TGCGCCAGCAGCTTGGCGTACCGGGGGGGTGGCTACACCTTC. It encodes CASSLAYRGGGYTF.

V usage is TRBV5-4 and J usage is TRBJ2-3, with 8 bases identical to TRBD2. Trimming at V came to 3 bases and at J to 4 bases, leaving 7 bases not matched to a gene. CDR1 and CDR2 (germline): SGHNT, YYREEE (reference sequence). This CDR3 is built from 15 residues. The CDR3 protein is CASSSSAGVSDTQYF. CDR3 coding DNA: TGTGCCAGCAGCTCGTCAGCGGGAGTATCAGATACGCAGTATTTT.

This chain joins TRBV7-3 and TRBJ2-7; 9 bases line up with TRBD1. V dropped 5 bases and J dropped 12; count of bases not matched to a gene: 11. Germline V gene lookup returns CDR1 SGHTA and CDR2 FQGTGA. This CDR3 comprises 13 residues. Written as DNA, the CDR3 is TGTGCCAGCAGCCTAAACCGGGGACAGGGTGTGTACTTC. Translation gives CASSLNRGQGVYF.

This chain connects TRBV5-1 to TRBJ2-1, with D tentatively TRBD2 (6 bases). Germline V gene data show CDR1 as SGHRS and CDR2 as YFSETQ. With 2 bases removed from V and 5 bases from J, the gap between germline ends came to 11 bases. The length of the CDR3 is 14 residues. For the CDR3, the DNA is TGCGCCAGCAGCTTTGGGGGAGGTAACAATGAGCAGTTCTTC. This encodes CASSFGGGNNEQFF.

The rearrangement joins TRBV11-2 to TRBJ2-5; 7 positions agree with TRBD1. V lost 5 bases to trimming and J lost 1 base; unmatched junction nucleotides: 10. The CDR3 consists of 16 residues. Germline assignment: CDR1 SGHAT and CDR2 FQNNGV. This CDR3 is CASSKRDSRFQETQYF. The CDR3, as DNA: TGTGCCAGCAGCAAACGGGACAGCCGCTTCCAAGAGACCCAGTACTTC.

This chain links TRBV6-6 with TRBJ1-5; D remains unclear. Germline V gene lookup returns CDR1 MNHNY and CDR2 SVGAGI (reference sequence). Trimming took 5 bases from V and 2 from J, leaving 16 bases between them. The CDR3 totals 16 residues. The DNA for the CDR3 is TGTGCCAGCAGTCGATACCCCCGGGGAGGCAATCAGCCCCAGCATTTT. Translation gives CASSRYPRGGNQPQHF.

This clone was found once. V gene TRBV29-1 combines with J gene TRBJ1-1; D might be TRBD1 (6 bases). The CDR3 has 13 amino acids. V shed 6 bases and J shed 5 bases, with 16 bases lying between them. CDR1 SQVTM and CDR2 ANQGSEA come from the germline V gene. The CDR3 reads CSVETGFFTEAFF. The CDR3 DNA reads as TGCAGCGTCGAGACAGGTTTTTTTACTGAAGCTTTCTTT.

The V call is TRBV24-1, the J call TRBJ1-2; D ambiguous. The CDR3 covers 12 residues. The V end was cut by 3 bases, the J end by 4 bases, with 5 bases between. CDR1 and CDR2 from the germline V gene are KGHDR and SFDVKD. Here the CDR3 DNA reads TGTGCCACCAGTGATCTCGTCTATGGCTACACCTTC. Its translation: CATSDLVYGYTF.

The gene calls are TRBV9 and TRBJ2-3; 11 nucleotides match TRBD2. CDR1 and CDR2 from the germline V gene are SGDLS and YYNGEE. V shed 1 base and J 2 bases; nucleotides not matched to a gene: 3. This CDR3 is 16 amino acids long. CDR3: CASSVRGLADTDTQYF. The CDR3 DNA reads TGTGCCAGCAGCGTACGGGGACTAGCGGACACAGATACGCAGTATTTT.

This clone has a handful of counts. The chain recombines TRBV14 with TRBJ1-3; D not certain. V dropped 0 bases and J dropped 0 bases, with 9 bases sitting between them. The CDR3 extends over 16 amino acids. CDR1 and CDR2 from the germline V gene are SGHDN and FVKESK. The CDR3 DNA reads as TGTGCCAGCAGCCAAGATATTCTCTACTCTGGAAACACCATATATTTT. It is translated as CASSQDILYSGNTIYF.

The J gene is TRBJ2-3, the V gene TRBV19; TRBD2 agrees at 9 bases. The length of the CDR3 is 16 residues. Germline V gene lookup returns CDR1 LNHDA and CDR2 SQIVND (reference sequence). The junction had 9 bases not matched to a gene; V was cut back by 5 bases and J by 3 bases. The CDR3 region is CASSFHSGSGTDTQYF. The CDR3 bases are TGTGCCAGTAGTTTCCATAGCGGGAGCGGGACAGATACGCAGTATTTT.

The CDR3 reads CASSVAPPAGGTDTQYF. The CDR3 DNA follows: TGTGCCAGCAGCGTAGCCCCCCCAGCGGGAGGCACAGATACGCAGTATTTT. This chain joins TRBV9 and TRBJ2-3; 8 bases agree with TRBD2. V trimming: 0 bases; J trimming: 1 base; junction bases outside the gene matches: 7. Looked up from germline, CDR1 is SGDLS and CDR2 is YYNGEE. The length of the CDR3 is 17 residues. The full variable domain, rest sourced from reference TRBV9 and TRBJ2-3, is DSGVTQTPKHLITATGQRVTLRCSPRSGDLSVYWYQQSLDQGLQFLIQYYNGEERAKGNILERFSAQQFPDLHSELNLSSLELGDSALYFCASSVAPPAGGTDTQYFGPGTRLTVL.

In its sample, this clone was seen a few times. This chain connects TRBV7-8 to TRBJ1-4; D call uncertain. The V gene lost 2 bases and the J gene lost 6 bases, with 10 bases spanning the gap. CDR3 length: 14 residues. CDR1 SGHVS and CDR2 FQNEAQ come from the germline V gene. The CDR3 nucleotides read TGTGCCAGCAGCTTATGGGGAGGAGATGAAAAACTGTTTTTT. This gives the protein CASSLWGGDEKLFF.

The genes are TRBV29-1 and TRBJ2-2, with a weak D call TRBD2 (7 bases). The CDR3 is 16 residues long. Trimming pared 5 bases from V and 6 bases from J, leaving 22 bases between. CDR1 and CDR2 from the germline V gene are SQVTM and ANQGSEA. CDR3 region: CSVLKGGDYWAGELFF. The CDR3 DNA is TGCAGCGTTCTGAAAGGGGGGGACTATTGGGCCGGGGAGCTGTTTTTT.

The chain has TRBV3-1 (or the pseudogene TRBV3-2) and TRBJ1-2; no reliable D call. V was clipped by 4 bases and J by 2 bases, with 11 bases between them. Germline V gene data show CDR1 as LGHDT and CDR2 as YNNKEL (reference sequence). The CDR3 length is 14 residues. CDR3 sequence: CASSPPLMNYGYTF. The CDR3 DNA reads TGTGCCAGCAGCCCACCCCTAATGAACTATGGCTACACCTTC.

The chain employs TRBV28 and TRBJ1-3; D may be TRBD1 (6 bases). Germline V gene data show CDR1 as MDHEN and CDR2 as SYDVKM. V was cut by 8 bases and J by 8 bases, with 10 bases left in between. CDR3 length: 11 residues. The CDR3 nucleotides are TGTGCCAGCCAAGGGGGGGACACCATATATTTT. This encodes CASQGGDTIYF.

The J gene is TRBJ2-1, the V gene TRBV12-5; 15 bases are a match to TRBD2. This CDR3 has 17 amino acids. V shed 6 bases, J shed 12 bases, and the junction held 15 bases outside the gene matches. Per the germline V gene, CDR1 is LGHNT and CDR2 is FRNRAP. Here the CDR3 reads CASGFGTSGRTLRGQFF. CDR3 nucleotides: TGTGCTAGTGGATTTGGGACTAGCGGGAGGACCCTCAGGGGGCAGTTCTTC.

The V call is TRBV15, the J call TRBJ2-5; 7 positions match TRBD1. CDR3 length: 15 amino acids. Per germline, CDR1 LNHNV and CDR2 YYDKDF (reference sequence). V trimming: 5 bases; J trimming: 1 base; junction bases outside the gene matches: 7. Here the CDR3 DNA reads TGTGCCACCAGCGGACAGACAGGGACCCAAGAGACCCAGTACTTC. Its protein is CATSGQTGTQETQYF.

This chain links TRBV18 with TRBJ1-1; 9 bases are a match to TRBD1. Germline trimming cut 2 bases from V and 6 bases from J; bases unmatched to any gene: 4. The V gene's germline CDR1 is KGHSH and CDR2 LQKENI. CDR3 length: 14 amino acids. CDR3 loop: CASSPRDRVSEAFF. CDR3 nucleotides: TGTGCCAGCTCACCAAGGGACAGGGTCTCTGAAGCTTTCTTT.

Only one count was recorded for this clone. The rearrangement joins TRBV7-9 to TRBJ1-3; possible D gene TRBD1, 6 bases. Trimming pared 6 bases from V and 1 base from J, leaving 19 bases between. The CDR3 consists of 17 residues. Germline V gene data show CDR1 as SEHNR and CDR2 as FQNEAQ (reference sequence). For the CDR3, the DNA is TGTGCCAGCAGTTATATGGACAGTCAGAGATCTGGAAACACCATATATTTT. Residues: CASSYMDSQRSGNTIYF. Based on the CDR3 plus reference TRBV7-9 and TRBJ1-3, the full variable domain is DTGVSQNPRHKITKRGQNVTFRCDPISEHNRLYWYRQTLGQGPEFLTYFQNEAQLEKSRLLSDRFSAERPKGSFSTLEIQRTEQGDSAMYLCASSYMDSQRSGNTIYFGEGSWLTVV.

This rearrangement joins TRBV18 to TRBJ1-2, with D possibly being TRBD1 (5 bases). The germline gives CDR1 KGHSH, CDR2 LQKENI. Trimming stripped 1 base from V and 8 bases from J, with 11 bases between. This CDR3 has 13 amino acids. This chain's CDR3 is CASSPQGLEGYTF. The CDR3 nucleotides read TGTGCCAGCTCACCACAGGGGCTGGAAGGCTACACCTTC.

This rearrangement joins TRBV6-6 to TRBJ1-1, with D hard to call. V was shortened by 6 bases and J by 0 bases, with 11 bases between the two germline ends. Germline assignment: CDR1 MNHNY and CDR2 SVGAGI (reference sequence). The CDR3 is 14 amino acids. As DNA, the CDR3 is TGTGCCAGCAGGTCCATTAACATGAACACTGAAGCTTTCTTT. Protein: CASRSINMNTEAFF.